This TCR beta chain was sequenced for a study of CD8+CD57+ T cells in acquired aplastic anemia. Study-level results: Overlap between patients and controls comprised roughly 28 CD8+ CDR3 sequences.

As regards this clonotype: The antigen remains unidentified.

The TCR beta profiling, which covered VDJ combination and CDR3 sequence, was carried out using genomic DNA as the template. TCRdb analysed the reads with MiXCR anew, one entry per CDR3 protein. The sample has 120,000 or so distinct CDR3 sequences, roughly 50% seen once. The V and J ends lost 5 bases and 5 bases respectively, with 9 bases between them. The CDR3 contains 12 residues. CDR1 MNHNY and CDR2 SVGAGI come from the germline V gene (reference sequence). Sequencing input: sorted CD4+, CD8+, or CD8+CD57+ T cells (not recorded which) from PBMCs. The clonotype originates from a human donor in good health, serving as a control. This chain uses TRBV6-6 with TRBJ1-1; D is unclear. The CDR3 spells CASSPRVTEAFF. The DNA for the CDR3 is TGTGCCAGCAGTCCAAGGGTGACTGAAGCTTTCTTT.